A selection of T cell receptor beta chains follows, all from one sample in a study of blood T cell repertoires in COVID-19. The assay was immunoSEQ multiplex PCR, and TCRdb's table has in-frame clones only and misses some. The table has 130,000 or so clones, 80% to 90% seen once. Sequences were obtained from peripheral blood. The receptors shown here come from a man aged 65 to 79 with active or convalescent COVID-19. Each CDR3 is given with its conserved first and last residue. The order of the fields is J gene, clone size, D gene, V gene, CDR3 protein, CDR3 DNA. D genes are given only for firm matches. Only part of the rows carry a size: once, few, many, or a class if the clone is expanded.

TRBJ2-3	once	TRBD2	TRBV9	CASSVGTSGTDTQYF	TGTGCCAGCAGCGTAGGGACTAGCGGCACAGATACGCAGTATTTT
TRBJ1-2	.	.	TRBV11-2	CASSLEGAGGLGYTF	TGTGCCAGCAGCTTAGAAGGAGCGGGGGGATTGGGCTACACCTTC
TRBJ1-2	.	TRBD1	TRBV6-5	CASSSIGQGANYGYTF	TGTGCCAGCAGTTCCATCGGACAGGGAGCTAACTATGGCTACACCTTC
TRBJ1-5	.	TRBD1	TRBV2	CASSGPQGGNQPQHF	TGTGCCAGCAGTGGGCCCCAGGGGGGCAATCAGCCCCAGCATTTT
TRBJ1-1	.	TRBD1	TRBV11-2	CASSPGQGPSGAFF	TGTGCCAGCAGCCCGGGACAGGGGCCCTCCGGAGCTTTCTTT
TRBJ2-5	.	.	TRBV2	CASSEGSGGTQYF	TGTGCCAGCAGTGAAGGGTCCGGAGGGACCCAGTACTTC
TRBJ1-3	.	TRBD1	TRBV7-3	CASSADPWTGGNTIYF	TGTGCCAGCAGCGCTGACCCGTGGACAGGGGGAAACACCATATATTTT
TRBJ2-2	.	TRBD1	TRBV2	CASAYSGTGDTGELFF	TGTGCCAGCGCGTATTCCGGGACAGGGGACACCGGGGAGCTGTTTTTT
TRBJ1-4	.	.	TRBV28	CASSAPSSEKLFF	TGTGCCAGCAGTGCTCCGAGTAGTGAAAAACTGTTTTTT
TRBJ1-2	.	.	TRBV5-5	CASSLSGSAGYTF	TGTGCCAGCAGCTTGTCAGGGTCGGCGGGCTACACCTTC
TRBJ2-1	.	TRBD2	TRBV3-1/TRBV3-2	CASSHRRTSAKNEQFF	TGTGCCAGCAGCCACCGCCGGACTAGCGCCAAAAATGAGCAGTTCTTC
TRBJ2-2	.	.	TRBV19	CASSIPGGSYTGELFF	TGTGCCAGTAGTATTCCCGGGGGATCGTACACCGGGGAGCTGTTTTTT
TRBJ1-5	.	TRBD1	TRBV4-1	CASSQDVRTGSGQPQHF	TGCGCCAGCAGCCAAGATGTTCGGACAGGGTCGGGCCAGCCCCAGCATTTT
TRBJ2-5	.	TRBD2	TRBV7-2	CASSLDSGQETQYF	TGTGCCAGCAGCTTAGATAGCGGGCAAGAGACCCAGTACTTC
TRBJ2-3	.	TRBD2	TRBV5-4	CASSLGGTSGFTDTQYF	TGTGCCAGCAGCTTGGGCGGGACTAGCGGGTTCACAGATACGCAGTATTTT
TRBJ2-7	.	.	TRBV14	CASTQTTNTKQYF	TGTGCCAGCACCCAAACAACCAATACCAAGCAGTACTTC
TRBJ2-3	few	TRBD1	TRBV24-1	CATSVGQGVPSTDTQYF	TGTGCCACCTCCGTCGGACAGGGGGTTCCTAGCACAGATACGCAGTATTTT
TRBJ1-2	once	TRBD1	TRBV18	CASSATGVGYTF	TGTGCCAGCTCAGCTACAGGGGTTGGCTACACCTTC
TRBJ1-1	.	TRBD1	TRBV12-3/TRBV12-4	CASRQGNEAFF	TGTGCCAGCCGACAGGGCAATGAAGCTTTCTTT
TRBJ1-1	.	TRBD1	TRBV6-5	CASIRRGRLNTEAFF	TGTGCCAGCATCCGCAGGGGGCGCTTGAACACTGAAGCTTTCTTT